Detailed here is one T cell receptor beta chain. This CDR3 region has 17 residues. Germline V CDR1 and CDR2: MNHEY, SMNVEV (reference sequence). Germline trimming cut 3 bases from V and 0 bases from J; bases unmatched to any gene: 6. This entry is derived from a study of blood T cell repertoires in COVID-19. Looking at the study overall: Samples came from the United States, Italy and Spain, spanning acute and convalescent COVID-19. The cDNA or gDNA used as material had been derived from T cells, B-cell-depleted T cells, or PBMCs.

Authors' methods: Amplification of reference gene primers provided the estimated nucleated cell counts. The assay was immunoSEQ multiplex PCR, and TCRdb's table has in-frame clones only and misses some. V, J and clone size derive from that table, while D and trimming were established from the DNA sequence. This table holds about 62,000 clones, around nine tenths found once. Sequences were obtained from peripheral blood. The source is a human donor in a cohort sampled during active COVID-19. The rearrangement joins TRBV27 to TRBJ2-7; the match to TRBD2 covers 12 bases. The DNA of the CDR3 is TGTGCCAGCAGTTTTCTGACTAGCGGGGGCCGCTCCTACGAGCAGTACTTC. This gives the protein CASSFLTSGGRSYEQYF.